The clone carrying this T cell receptor (beta chain) was detected ten times or more. Trimming shortened V by 6 bases and J by 5 bases, and 17 bases separated the two germline ends. The CDR3 extends over 15 amino acids. Preparation of the TCRbeta library was carried out with unique molecular identifiers. TCRdb re-called the PCR reads with MiXCR, one entry per CDR3 protein. The sample has around 270,000 distinct CDR3 sequences, about a tenth seen once. This record belongs to a study of T-cell reconstitution after alpha-beta-depleted transplantation in children. V gene TRBV12-3 or TRBV12-4 combines with J gene TRBJ1-5; tentative D call: TRBD1 (6 bases). Sample: PBMCs, taken before TCRalphabeta/CD19-depleted stem cell transplant. This receptor was identified in a boy less than two years old with acute myeloid leukemia, due to receive a stem cell transplant. DNA for the CDR3: TGTGCCAGCAGCGCGGGGGGGCGGTGGGATCAGCCCCAGCATTTT. Amino acid sequence: CASSAGGRWDQPQHF.